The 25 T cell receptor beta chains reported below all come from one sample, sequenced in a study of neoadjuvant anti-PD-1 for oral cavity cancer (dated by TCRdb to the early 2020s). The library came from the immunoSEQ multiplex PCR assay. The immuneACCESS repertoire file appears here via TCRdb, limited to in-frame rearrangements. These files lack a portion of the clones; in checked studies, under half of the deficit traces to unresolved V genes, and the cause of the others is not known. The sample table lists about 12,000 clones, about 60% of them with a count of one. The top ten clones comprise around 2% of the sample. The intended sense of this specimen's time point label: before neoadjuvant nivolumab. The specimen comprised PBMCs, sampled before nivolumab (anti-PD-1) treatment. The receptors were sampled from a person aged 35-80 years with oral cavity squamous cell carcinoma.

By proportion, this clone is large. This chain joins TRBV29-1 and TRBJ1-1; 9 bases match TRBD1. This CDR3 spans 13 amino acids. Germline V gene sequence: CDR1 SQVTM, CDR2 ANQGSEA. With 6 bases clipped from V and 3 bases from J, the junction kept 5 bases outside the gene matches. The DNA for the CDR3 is TGCAGCGTAGGTACAGGGGGCTACACTGAAGCTTTCTTT. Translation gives CSVGTGGYTEAFF. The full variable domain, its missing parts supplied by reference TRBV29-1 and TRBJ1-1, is SAVISQKPSRDICQRGTSLTIQCQVDSQVTMMFWYRQQPGQSLTLIATANQGSEATYESGFVIDKFPISRPNLTFSTLTVSNMSPEDSSIYLCSVGTGGYTEAFFGQGTRLTVV.

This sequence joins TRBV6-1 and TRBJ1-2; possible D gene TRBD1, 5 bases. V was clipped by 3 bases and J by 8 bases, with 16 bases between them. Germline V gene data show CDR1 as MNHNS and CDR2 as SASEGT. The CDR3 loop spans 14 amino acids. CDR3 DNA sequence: TGTGCCAGCAGTGAGAGTCAGGGAGTTGGAGGCTACACCTTC. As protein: CASSESQGVGGYTF.

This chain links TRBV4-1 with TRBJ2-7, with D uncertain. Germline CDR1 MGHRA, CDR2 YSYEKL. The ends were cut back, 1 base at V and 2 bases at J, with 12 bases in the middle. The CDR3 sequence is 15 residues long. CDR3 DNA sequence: TGCGCCAGCAGCCAAGTATTGGCGGTCGCCTACGAGCAGTACTTC. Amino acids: CASSQVLAVAYEQYF.

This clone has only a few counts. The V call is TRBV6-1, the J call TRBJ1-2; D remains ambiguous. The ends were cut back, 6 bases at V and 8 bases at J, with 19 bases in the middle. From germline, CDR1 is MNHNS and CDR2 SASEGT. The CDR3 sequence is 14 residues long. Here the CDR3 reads CASRSGLLSGGYTF. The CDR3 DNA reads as TGTGCCAGCAGATCGGGCCTCCTGAGTGGCGGCTACACCTTC.

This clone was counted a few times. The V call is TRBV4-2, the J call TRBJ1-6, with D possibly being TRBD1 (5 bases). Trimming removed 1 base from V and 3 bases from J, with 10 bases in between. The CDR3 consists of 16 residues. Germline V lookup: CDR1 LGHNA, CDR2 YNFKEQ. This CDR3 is CASSQVSGGYNSPLHF. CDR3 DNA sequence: TGTGCCAGCAGCCAAGTATCCGGGGGCTATAATTCACCCCTCCACTTT.

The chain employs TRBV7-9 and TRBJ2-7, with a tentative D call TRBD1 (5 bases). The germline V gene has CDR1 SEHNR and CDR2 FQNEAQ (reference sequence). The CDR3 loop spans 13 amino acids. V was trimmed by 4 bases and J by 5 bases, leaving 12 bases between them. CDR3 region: CASSWGRGHEQYF. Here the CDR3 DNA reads TGTGCCAGCAGCTGGGGTAGGGGCCACGAGCAGTACTTC. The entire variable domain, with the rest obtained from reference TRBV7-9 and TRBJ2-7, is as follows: DTGVSQNPRHKITKRGQNVTFRCDPISEHNRLYWYRQTLGQGPEFLTYFQNEAQLEKSRLLSDRFSAERPKGSFSTLEIQRTEQGDSAMYLCASSWGRGHEQYFGPGTRLTVT.

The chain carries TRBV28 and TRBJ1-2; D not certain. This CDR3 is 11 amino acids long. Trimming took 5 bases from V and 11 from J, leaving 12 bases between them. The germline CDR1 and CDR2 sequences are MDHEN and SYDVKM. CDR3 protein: CASSQFTGYTF. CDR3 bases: TGTGCCAGCAGTCAATTCACGGGGTACACCTTC.

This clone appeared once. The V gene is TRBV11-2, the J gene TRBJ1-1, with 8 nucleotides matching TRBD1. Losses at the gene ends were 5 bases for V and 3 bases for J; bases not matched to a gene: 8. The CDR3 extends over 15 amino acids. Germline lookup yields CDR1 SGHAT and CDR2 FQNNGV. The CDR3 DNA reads TGTGCCAGCAGCCCCCGGACAGGGAAATACACTGAAGCTTTCTTT. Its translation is CASSPRTGKYTEAFF.

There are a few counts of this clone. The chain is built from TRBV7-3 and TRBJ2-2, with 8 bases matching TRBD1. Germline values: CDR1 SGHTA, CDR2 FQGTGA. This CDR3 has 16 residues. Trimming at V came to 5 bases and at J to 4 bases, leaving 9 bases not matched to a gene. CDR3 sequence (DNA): TGTGCCAGCAGCCCAGGACAGGGCGCGCGCACCGGGGAGCTGTTTTTT. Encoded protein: CASSPGQGARTGELFF.

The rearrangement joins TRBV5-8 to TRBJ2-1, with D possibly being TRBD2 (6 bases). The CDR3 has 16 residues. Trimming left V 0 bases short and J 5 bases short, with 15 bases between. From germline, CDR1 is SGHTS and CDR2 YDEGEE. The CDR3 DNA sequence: TGTGCCAGCAGCTTGGGGAGCAGCGGGTATGACAATGAGCAGTTCTTC. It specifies CASSLGSSGYDNEQFF.

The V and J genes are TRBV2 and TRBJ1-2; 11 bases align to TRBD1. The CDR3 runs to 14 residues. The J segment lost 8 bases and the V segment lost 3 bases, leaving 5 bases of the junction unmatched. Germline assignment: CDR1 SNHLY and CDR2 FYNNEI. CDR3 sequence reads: CASSDGGQGGGYTF. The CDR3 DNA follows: TGTGCCAGCAGTGATGGGGGACAGGGGGGAGGCTACACCTTC.

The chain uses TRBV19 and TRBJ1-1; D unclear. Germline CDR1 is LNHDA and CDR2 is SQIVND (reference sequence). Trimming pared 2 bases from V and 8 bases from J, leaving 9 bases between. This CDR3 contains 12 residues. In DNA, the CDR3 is TGTGCCAGTAGTATACGTGGTCGAGAAGCTTTCTTT. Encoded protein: CASSIRGREAFF.

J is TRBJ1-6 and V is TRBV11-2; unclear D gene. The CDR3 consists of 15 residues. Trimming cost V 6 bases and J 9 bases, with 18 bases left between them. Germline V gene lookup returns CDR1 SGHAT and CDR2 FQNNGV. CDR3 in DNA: TGTGCCAGCAGGCGAAGGACCTCCAAGGGTTCACCCCTCCACTTT. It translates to CASRRRTSKGSPLHF.

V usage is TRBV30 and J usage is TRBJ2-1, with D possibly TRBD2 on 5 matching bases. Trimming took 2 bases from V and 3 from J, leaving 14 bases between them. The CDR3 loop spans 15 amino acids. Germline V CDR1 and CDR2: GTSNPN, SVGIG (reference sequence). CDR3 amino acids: CAWSLRTGIYNEQFF. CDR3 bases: TGTGCCTGGAGTCTTCGGACTGGAATCTACAATGAGCAGTTCTTC.

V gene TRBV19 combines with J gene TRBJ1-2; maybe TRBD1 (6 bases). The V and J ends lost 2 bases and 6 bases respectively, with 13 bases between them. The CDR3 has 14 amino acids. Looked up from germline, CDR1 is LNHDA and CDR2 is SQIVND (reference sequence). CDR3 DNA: TGTGCCAGTAGTATAATAATTACAGGGCATGGCTACACCTTC. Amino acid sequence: CASSIIITGHGYTF.

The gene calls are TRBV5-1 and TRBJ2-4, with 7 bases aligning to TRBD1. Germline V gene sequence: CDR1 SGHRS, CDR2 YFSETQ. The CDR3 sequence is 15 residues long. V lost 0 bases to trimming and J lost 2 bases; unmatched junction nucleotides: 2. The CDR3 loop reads CASSLGDSTKNIQYF. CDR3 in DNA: TGCGCCAGCAGCTTGGGGGACAGTACCAAAAACATTCAGTACTTC. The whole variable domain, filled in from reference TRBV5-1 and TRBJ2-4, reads KAGVTQTPRYLIKTRGQQVTLSCSPISGHRSVSWYQQTPGQGLQFLFEYFSETQRNKGNFPGRFSGRQFSNSRSEMNVSTLELGDSALYLCASSLGDSTKNIQYFGAGTRLSVL.

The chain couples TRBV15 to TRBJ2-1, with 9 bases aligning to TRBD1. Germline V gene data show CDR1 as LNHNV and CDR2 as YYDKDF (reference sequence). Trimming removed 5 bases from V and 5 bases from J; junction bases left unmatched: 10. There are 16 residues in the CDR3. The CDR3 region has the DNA TGTGCCACCAGCCGCCGGACAGGGGCTCGGGACAATGAGCAGTTCTTC. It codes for CATSRRTGARDNEQFF.

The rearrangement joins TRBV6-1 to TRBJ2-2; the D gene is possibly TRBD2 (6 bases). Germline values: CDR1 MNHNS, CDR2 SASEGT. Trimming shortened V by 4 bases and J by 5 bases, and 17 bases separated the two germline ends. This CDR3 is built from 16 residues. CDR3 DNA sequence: TGTGCCAGCAGTGTGGTACCGGGACTCAAGACCGGGGAGCTGTTTTTT. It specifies CASSVVPGLKTGELFF.

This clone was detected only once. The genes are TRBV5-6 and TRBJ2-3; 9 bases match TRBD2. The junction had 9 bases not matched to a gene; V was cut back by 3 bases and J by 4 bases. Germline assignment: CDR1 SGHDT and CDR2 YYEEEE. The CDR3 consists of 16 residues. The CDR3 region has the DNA TGTGCCAGCAGCTGGACACCGGGACTAGCCGCAGATACGCAGTATTTT. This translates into CASSWTPGLAADTQYF.

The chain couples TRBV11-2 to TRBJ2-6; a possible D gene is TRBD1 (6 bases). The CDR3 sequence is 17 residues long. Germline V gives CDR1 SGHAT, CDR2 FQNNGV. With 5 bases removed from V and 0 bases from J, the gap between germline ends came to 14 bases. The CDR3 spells CASSQIQGASGANVLTF. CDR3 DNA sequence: TGTGCCAGCAGCCAGATACAGGGAGCCTCTGGGGCCAACGTCCTGACTTTC.

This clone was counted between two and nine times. In nucleotides, the CDR3 is TGTGCCAGCACCGTTGGGAGCAATCAGCCCCAGCATTTT. It specifies CASTVGSNQPQHF. This chain links TRBV28 with TRBJ1-5; D gene uncertain. CDR3 length equals 13 residues. V lost 7 bases and J 1 base, leaving 8 bases between the germline ends. CDR1 MDHEN and CDR2 SYDVKM come from the germline V gene.

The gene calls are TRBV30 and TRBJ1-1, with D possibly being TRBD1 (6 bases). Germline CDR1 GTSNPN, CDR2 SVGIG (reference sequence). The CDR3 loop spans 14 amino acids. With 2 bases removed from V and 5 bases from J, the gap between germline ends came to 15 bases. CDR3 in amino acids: CAWSIRAGETEAFF. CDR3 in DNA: TGTGCCTGGAGTATCCGGGCAGGGGAGACTGAAGCTTTCTTT.

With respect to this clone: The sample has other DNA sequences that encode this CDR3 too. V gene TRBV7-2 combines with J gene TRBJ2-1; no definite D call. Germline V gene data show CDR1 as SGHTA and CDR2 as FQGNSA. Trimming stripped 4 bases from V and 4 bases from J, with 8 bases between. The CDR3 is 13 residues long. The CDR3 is CASSSQRYNEQFF. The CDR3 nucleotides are TGTGCCAGCAGCTCCCAACGGTACAATGAGCAGTTCTTC.

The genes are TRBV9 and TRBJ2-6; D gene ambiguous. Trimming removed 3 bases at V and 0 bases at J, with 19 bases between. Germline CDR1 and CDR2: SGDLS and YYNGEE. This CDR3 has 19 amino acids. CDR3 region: CASSEALGLPYSGANVLTF. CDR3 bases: TGTGCCAGCAGCGAGGCCCTCGGGCTTCCCTACTCTGGGGCCAACGTCCTGACTTTC. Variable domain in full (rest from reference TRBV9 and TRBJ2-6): DSGVTQTPKHLITATGQRVTLRCSPRSGDLSVYWYQQSLDQGLQFLIQYYNGEERAKGNILERFSAQQFPDLHSELNLSSLELGDSALYFCASSEALGLPYSGANVLTFGAGSRLTVL.

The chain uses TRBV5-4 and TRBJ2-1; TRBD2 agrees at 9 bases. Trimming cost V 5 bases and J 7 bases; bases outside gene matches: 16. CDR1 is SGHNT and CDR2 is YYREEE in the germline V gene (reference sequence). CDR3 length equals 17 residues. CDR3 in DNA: TGTGCCAGCAGATCCGACCTTAGCGGGAGCGGGAGGAATGAGCAGTTCTTC. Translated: CASRSDLSGSGRNEQFF.